This T cell receptor (beta chain) was recovered during a study of blood T cell repertoires in COVID-19. Some clones are missing from TCRdb's copy, which holds only in-frame ones; the method was immunoSEQ multiplex PCR. The data contain around 200,000 clones, 85% to 90% of them singletons. CDR1 and CDR2 from the germline V gene are SGHTA and FQGNSA. The V and J ends lost 6 bases and 6 bases, in that order; junction bases with no gene match: 8. The CDR3 has 14 residues. Adults between roughly 18 and 89 years of age took part from 24 US areas. The chain joins TRBV7-2 to TRBJ1-5; 7 nucleotides align to TRBD1. The TCR comes from a man aged 25-45 years who had recovered from COVID-19. The sequenced sample consisted of PBMCs or T cells enriched from blood (not recorded which). For the CDR3, the DNA is TGTGCCAGCAGTAGACAGGGTTTCACTCAGCCCCAGCATTTT. Translated: CASSRQGFTQPQHF.